The TCR beta chain under discussion was sequenced for a study of T cells in Graves' hyperthyroidism and ophthalmopathy. The wider study: Blood was drawn when the patient was first diagnosed and still untreated.

There are 13 residues in the CDR3. With 0 bases clipped from V and 6 bases from J, the junction kept 2 bases outside the gene matches. Germline CDR1 and CDR2: GTSNPN and SVGIG (reference sequence). RNA transcripts gave rise to amplified TCR beta CDR3 regions. HTBI primers were employed in a first-round RT-PCR of the TCR CDR3. TCRdb reprocessed the multiplex PCR reads with MiXCR, giving one entry per CDR3 protein. The sample lists more than 550,000 distinct CDR3 sequences; 17% were seen once. In this sample, this clonotype turned up a few times. Diagnoses were made from clinical symptoms, serum measures (thyroxine and TRAb), thyroid ultrasound and orbital computed tomography.

The sequencing sample was made of blood. The receptor's source is a man aged 50 to 60 with Graves' hyperthyroidism. V is TRBV30 and J is TRBJ2-1; 7 bases fit TRBD2. The CDR3 loop is CAWSVLAINEQFF. The DNA of the CDR3 is TGTGCCTGGAGTGTACTAGCGATCAATGAGCAGTTCTTC.